The TCR beta chain under discussion was sequenced for a study of T cell responses to AZD1222 COVID-19 vaccine. Study-level results: In a largely white British group with more females than males, clonal diversity was possibly underestimated.

This CDR3 is built from 15 residues. Germline trimming cut 4 bases from V and 6 bases from J; bases unmatched to any gene: 7. Germline values: CDR1 SGHRS, CDR2 YFSETQ. Some clones are missing from TCRdb's copy, which holds only in-frame ones; the method was immunoSEQ multiplex PCR. The sample includes 90,000 or so clones, around 90% of them seen just once. With regard to this clone: What it binds is not known.

Sequenced material: peripheral blood, taken on day 0 of AZD1222 vaccination. The rearrangement links TRBV5-1 to TRBJ1-4; the match to TRBD1 covers 9 bases. The receptor's source is an adult in good health. The CDR3 spells CASSPGTGMYEKLFF. The CDR3 DNA sequence: TGCGCCAGCAGCCCCGGGACAGGGATGTATGAAAAACTGTTTTTT. The complete variable domain, with remaining parts taken from reference TRBV5-1 and TRBJ1-4, reads KAGVTQTPRYLIKTRGQQVTLSCSPISGHRSVSWYQQTPGQGLQFLFEYFSETQRNKGNFPGRFSGRQFSNSRSEMNVSTLELGDSALYLCASSPGTGMYEKLFFGSGTQLSVL.